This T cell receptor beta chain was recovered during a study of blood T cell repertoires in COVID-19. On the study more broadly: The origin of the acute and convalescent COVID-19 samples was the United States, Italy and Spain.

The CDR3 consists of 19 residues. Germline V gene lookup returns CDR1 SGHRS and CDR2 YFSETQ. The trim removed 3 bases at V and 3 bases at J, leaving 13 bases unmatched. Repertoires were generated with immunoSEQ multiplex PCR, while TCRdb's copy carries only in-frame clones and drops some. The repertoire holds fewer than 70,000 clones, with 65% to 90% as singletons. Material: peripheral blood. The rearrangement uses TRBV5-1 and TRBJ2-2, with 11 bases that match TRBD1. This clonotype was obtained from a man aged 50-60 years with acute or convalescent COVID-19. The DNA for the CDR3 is TGCGCCAGCAGCTCGACCGGGACAGGGGGAGTTATGGACACCGGGGAGCTGTTTTTT. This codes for CASSSTGTGGVMDTGELFF.